One sample yielded the 30 T cell receptor beta chains listed below, sequenced in a study of blood T cells in healthy people across ages. The second PCR ran roughly 6 to 11 cycles with a sample-barcoded 5' primer and J-beta primers. One entry per CDR3 protein, called by TCRdb with MiXCR from the 5' RACE reads. The profile shows 630,000 or so distinct CDR3 sequences, about a third of them singletons. The sequenced sample consisted of blood. The receptors here all came from a woman aged 80 or over in good health.

The chain joins TRBV20-1 to TRBJ1-5, with D hard to call. The CDR3 has 13 amino acids. Germline loops: CDR1 DFQATT, CDR2 SNEGSKA (reference sequence). Trimming shortened V by 3 bases and J by 5 bases, and 11 bases separated the two germline ends. The chain's CDR3 is CSARTPFDQPQHF. In DNA form, the CDR3 reads TGCAGTGCTAGGACTCCGTTCGATCAGCCCCAGCATTTT.

This clonotype was observed a handful of times. This may arise from a read error, as a much more abundant clone is one base away. The chain has TRBV27 and TRBJ2-5; 10 bases fit TRBD1. The J call may be incorrect, as the DNA end agrees better with TRBJ2-7. The CDR3 consists of 15 residues. Germline V gene sequence: CDR1 MNHEY, CDR2 SMNVEV (reference sequence). In DNA form, the CDR3 reads TGTGCCAGCAGCTACGGGACAGGGGAAATATTCGAGCAGTACTTC. Translating gives CASSYGTGEIFEQYF.

This clonotype came up many times. This rearrangement joins TRBV20-1 to TRBJ2-5; D remains ambiguous. This CDR3 has 12 amino acids. Germline CDR1 DFQATT, CDR2 SNEGSKA (reference sequence). V was pared by 2 bases and J by 5 bases, with 9 bases between. Here the CDR3 reads CSARYLGETQYF. The CDR3 DNA reads TGCAGTGCTAGATACCTTGGGGAGACCCAGTACTTC.

This clonotype was picked up many times. The chain employs TRBV3-1 and TRBJ1-1; D gene ambiguous. Trimming removed 0 bases from V and 7 bases from J, with 12 bases in between. CDR1 is LGHDT and CDR2 is YNNKEL in the germline V gene (reference sequence). The CDR3 totals 14 residues. CDR3 bases: TGTGCCAGCAGCCAAGATAAGGCAGGCCATGAAGCTTTCTTT. The encoded protein is CASSQDKAGHEAFF.

This clonotype was detected a few times. The chain is built from TRBV5-1 and TRBJ1-1; perhaps TRBD1 as D (5 bases). Trimming pared 3 bases from V and 0 bases from J, leaving 15 bases between. The CDR3 runs 16 residues. The germline gives CDR1 SGHRS, CDR2 YFSETQ. CDR3 in amino acids: CASSYRRSGVNTEAFF. The CDR3 bases are TGCGCCAGCAGCTACCGTAGGTCGGGGGTGAACACTGAAGCTTTCTTT.

This clonotype was observed many times. This chain uses TRBV6-2 or TRBV6-3 with TRBJ2-6; tentatively, D is TRBD2 (5 bases). The germline gives CDR1 MNHEY, CDR2 SVGEGT. The CDR3 runs to 14 residues. V lost 0 bases, J lost 7 bases, and 7 bases lay in between. The CDR3 nucleotides are TGTGCCAGCAGTTACTCGAGGGCTGCCAACGTCCTGACTTTC. Amino acid sequence: CASSYSRAANVLTF.

Turning to this clonotype: Just one base apart from a much larger clone, this may be a read error. The chain employs TRBV5-1 and TRBJ1-2; D remains unclear. The V gene's germline CDR1 is SGHRS and CDR2 YFSETQ. The V end was cut by 3 bases, the J end by 7 bases, with 19 bases between. The CDR3 is 15 residues long. CDR3 in DNA: TGCGCCAGCAGCTCGGAGTGGGGAGACACCTCTGGCTACACCTTC. It translates to CASSSEWGDTSGYTF. Filled out from reference TRBV5-1 and TRBJ1-2, the complete variable domain reads KAGVTQTPRYLIKTRGQQVTLSCSPISGHRSVSWYQQTPGQGLQFLFEYFSETQRNKGNFPGRFSGRQFSNSRSEMNVSTLELGDSALYLCASSSEWGDTSGYTFGSGTRLTVV.

This clonotype was seen at least ten times. V usage is TRBV5-6 and J usage is TRBJ2-5, with 11 bases matching TRBD2. CDR3 size: 15 residues. With V trimmed by 0 bases and J by 5 bases, 3 bases remained unmatched. The germline V gene encodes CDR1 SGHDT and CDR2 YYEEEE. In DNA, the CDR3 is TGTGCCAGCAGCTTGGAGGTAGCGGGGGGGGAGACCCAGTACTTC. It translates to CASSLEVAGGETQYF.

This clonotype was detected a few times. This may come from a read error, since a much larger clone is one base off. The gene calls are TRBV7-9 and TRBJ2-1, with TRBD2 as a possible D gene (6 bases). The CDR3 has 13 residues. Germline loops: CDR1 SEHNR, CDR2 FQNEAQ (reference sequence). The V end was cut by 4 bases, the J end by 7 bases, with 11 bases between. CDR3 DNA: TGTGCCAGCAGCTCTAGCGTGGGAAATGAGCAGTTCTTC. It codes for CASSSSVGNEQFF. The full variable domain, its missing parts supplied by reference TRBV7-9 and TRBJ2-1, is DTGVSQNPRHKITKRGQNVTFRCDPISEHNRLYWYRQTLGQGPEFLTYFQNEAQLEKSRLLSDRFSAERPKGSFSTLEIQRTEQGDSAMYLCASSSSVGNEQFFGPGTRLTVL.

This clonotype has a handful of counts. The gene calls are TRBV23-1 and TRBJ2-3, with TRBD2 matching over 10 bases. TRBV23-1 is identified as an open reading frame with a role that is uncertain. V was clipped by 0 bases and J by 7 bases; unmatched bases: 7. The CDR3 contains 16 residues. This chain's CDR3 is CASSQSRTSGTNTQYF. The CDR3 DNA sequence: TGCGCCAGCAGTCAATCGAGGACTAGCGGAACAAATACGCAGTATTTT.

In its sample, this clonotype was seen a few times. The chain links TRBV7-2 to TRBJ2-4; no reliable D call. V was shortened by 1 base and J by 0 bases, with 4 bases between the two germline ends. The CDR3 is 14 residues long. Germline CDR1 SGHTA, CDR2 FQGNSA. The DNA of the CDR3 is TGTGCCAGCAGCTTAGGTGCAGCCAAAAACATTCAGTACTTC. Translating it yields CASSLGAAKNIQYF.

The CDR3, as DNA: TGTGCCAGCAGTTGGTTTACAGGGGGTAGCAATCAGCCCCAGCATTTT. This encodes CASSWFTGGSNQPQHF. The chain combines TRBV6-2 or TRBV6-3 with TRBJ1-5; 8 bases align to TRBD1. V lost 4 bases, J lost 0 bases, and 5 bases stayed unmatched. The CDR3 has 16 amino acids. Germline loops: CDR1 MNHEY, CDR2 SVGEGT.

As for this clonotype: A much more abundant neighbour one base away suggests this may be a read error. This chain connects TRBV5-6 to TRBJ2-1, with TRBD1 matching over 8 bases. The DNA end lines up better with TRBJ2-7; the J call may be wrong. Germline CDR1 and CDR2: SGHDT and YYEEEE. CDR3 length: 16 amino acids. In nucleotides, the CDR3 is TGTGCCAGCAGCAGTTACAGGGGGAGCTCCTACAATGAGCAGTACTTC. Translation gives CASSSYRGSSYNEQYF.

This clonotype was observed many times. The chain employs TRBV20-1 and TRBJ1-6; no definite D call. This CDR3 contains 14 residues. The germline V gene encodes CDR1 DFQATT and CDR2 SNEGSKA (reference sequence). V shed 0 bases and J shed 4 bases, with 7 bases lying between them. The DNA for the CDR3 is TGCAGTGCTAGAGACGGCCAGTATAATTCACCCCTCCACTTT. Encoded protein: CSARDGQYNSPLHF.

The gene calls are TRBV11-2 and TRBJ2-5; unclear D gene. Deletions cut 1 base from V and 2 bases from J, with 11 bases between. Per the germline V gene, CDR1 is SGHAT and CDR2 is FQNNGV. This CDR3 comprises 15 residues. The CDR3 sequence: CASSLVPRGQETQYF. CDR3 nucleotide sequence: TGTGCCAGCAGCTTAGTCCCGCGCGGACAAGAGACCCAGTACTTC.

This clonotype was picked up many times. This sequence joins TRBV12-3 or TRBV12-4 and TRBJ2-5; tentative D call: TRBD1 (6 bases). The CDR3 covers 15 residues. V was shortened by 5 bases and J by 4 bases, with 17 bases between the two germline ends. Written as DNA, the CDR3 is TGTGCCAGCAGTCTACAGGGTTTCACGGGAGAGACCCAGTACTTC. As protein: CASSLQGFTGETQYF.

Only one count was recorded for this clonotype. Just one base apart from a much larger clone, this may be a read error. The chain employs TRBV27 and TRBJ2-5; D might be TRBD1 (6 bases). The CDR3 is 13 amino acids. Per germline, CDR1 MNHEY and CDR2 SMNVEV (reference sequence). With 8 bases removed from V and 5 bases from J, the gap between germline ends came to 15 bases. The CDR3 DNA reads TGTGCCAGCGGCAGGACAGCGTCCGAGACCCAGTACTTC. Protein product: CASGRTASETQYF.

To note about this clonotype: At one end the junction does not follow the germline gene, possibly because of a read error. This chain links TRBV5-5 with TRBJ2-3; either TRBD1 or TRBD2 may fit D (7 bases each). CDR3 size: 16 residues. Germline CDR1 SGHKS, CDR2 YYEKEE (reference sequence). The CDR3 spells CTSSGLGQAGADTQYF. CDR3 nucleotides: TGTACCAGCAGCGGACTCGGACAGGCGGGGGCAGATACGCAGTATTTT. Full variable domain (rest looked up from reference TRBV5-5 and TRBJ2-3): DAGVTQSPTHLIKTRGQQVTLRCSPISGHKSVSWYQQVLGQGPQFIFQYYEKEERGRGNFPDRFSARQFPNYSSELNVNALLLGDSALYLCTSSGLGQAGADTQYFGPGTRLTVL.

This clonotype came up a few times. CDR3 sequence (DNA): TGTGCCAGCAGTGGGCCAGGGATGAACACTGAAGCTTTCTTT. Protein product: CASSGPGMNTEAFF. The chain links TRBV6-2 or TRBV6-3 to TRBJ1-1; D may be TRBD1 (5 bases). Germline V gene data show CDR1 as MNHEY and CDR2 as SVGEGT. V lost 5 bases and J lost 0, with 10 bases in between. The CDR3 spans 14 residues.

There are many counts of this clonotype. The CDR3 DNA reads TGTGCCAGCAGGACCACAGGCGGGGTCGTTTCCTACAATGAGCAGTTCTTC. It codes for CASRTTGGVVSYNEQFF. V gene TRBV6-2 or TRBV6-3 combines with J gene TRBJ2-1; D perhaps matches TRBD2 (6 bases). Deletions cut 6 bases from V and 1 base from J, with 19 bases between. The CDR3 covers 17 residues. Germline V gene lookup returns CDR1 MNHEY and CDR2 SVGEGT.

This clonotype appeared a few times. A clone one base away is much larger, so this may be a read error. The CDR3 DNA sequence: TGTGCCAGCAGCCTTTCAGGGGCCAGAGCCTACAATGAGCAGTACTTC. Amino acids: CASSLSGARAYNEQYF. The chain combines TRBV7-2 with TRBJ2-1; possible D gene TRBD1, 6 bases. The J call could be wrong; TRBJ2-7 is a better fit for the DNA end. CDR1 SGHTA and CDR2 FQGNSA come from the germline V gene. The CDR3 is 16 residues long.

As concerns this clonotype: A read error may be the cause here, since a much bigger clone is one base away. CDR3 sequence: CASSEGAYEQYF. For the CDR3, the DNA is TGTGCCAGCAGTGAAGGAGCCTACGAGCAGTACTTC. The J gene is TRBJ2-7, the V gene TRBV2; D is unresolved. Germline-derived CDR1 and CDR2 are SNHLY and FYNNEI. The CDR3 extends over 12 amino acids. The V end lost 1 base, the J end lost 2 bases, and 3 bases lay between the germline ends. Combining the CDR3 with reference TRBV2 and TRBJ2-7 gives the whole variable domain EPEVTQTPSHQVTQMGQEVILRCVPISNHLYFYWYRQILGQKVEFLVSFYNNEISEKSEIFDDQFSVERPDGSNFTLKIRSTKLEDSAMYFCASSEGAYEQYFGPGTRLTVT.

This clonotype was counted ten times or more. As DNA, the CDR3 is TGTGCCATCAGTGTACAGGGCGGAAATTCACCCCTCCACTTT. This encodes CAISVQGGNSPLHF. The V gene is TRBV10-3, the J gene TRBJ1-6; D is perhaps TRBD1 (6 bases). This CDR3 region has 14 residues. Germline V CDR1 and CDR2: ENHRY, SYGVKD. Trimming removed 4 bases from V and 7 bases from J, with 11 bases in between.

The rearrangement links TRBV5-1 to TRBJ2-3; D is perhaps TRBD2 (6 bases). This CDR3 spans 15 amino acids. Germline V lookup: CDR1 SGHRS, CDR2 YFSETQ. V was clipped by 2 bases and J by 1 base, with 11 bases between them. DNA of the CDR3: TGCGCCAGCAGCTTATATTTAGCGGGCACAGATACGCAGTATTTT. It yields the protein CASSLYLAGTDTQYF.

The gene calls are TRBV18 and TRBJ1-5; possibly TRBD1 for D (5 bases). Germline CDR1 KGHSH, CDR2 LQKENI. The CDR3 length is 16 residues. Trimming cost V 3 bases and J 0 bases, with 12 bases left between them. DNA for the CDR3: TGTGCCAGCTCACCTACGACAGCCTTTAGCAATCAGCCCCAGCATTTT. It yields the protein CASSPTTAFSNQPQHF.

This rearrangement joins TRBV2 to TRBJ2-6; TRBD1 might be the D (6 bases). The CDR3 runs to 15 residues. The germline V gene encodes CDR1 SNHLY and CDR2 FYNNEI. Deletions cut 4 bases from V and 5 bases from J, with 12 bases between. CDR3 sequence reads: CASSGQGMWANVLTF. DNA of the CDR3: TGTGCCAGCAGTGGGCAGGGGATGTGGGCCAACGTCCTGACTTTC.

This clonotype was recorded a few times. A clone one base away is much larger, so this may be a read error. The V call is TRBV2, the J call TRBJ1-4; D is uncertain. Germline V CDR1 and CDR2: SNHLY, FYNNEI. The CDR3 totals 13 residues. Trimming stripped 6 bases from V and 7 bases from J, with 12 bases between. Here the CDR3 reads CASRAGIGEKLFF. The CDR3 bases are TGTGCCAGCAGAGCGGGGATCGGTGAAAAACTGTTTTTT.

This clonotype has just a few counts. V gene TRBV20-1 combines with J gene TRBJ1-6; a possible D gene is TRBD1 (6 bases). CDR3 length equals 12 residues. Germline CDR1 and CDR2: DFQATT and SNEGSKA (reference sequence). V gave up 2 bases and J gave up 7 bases, with 6 bases separating them. The CDR3 nucleotides read TGCAGTGCTAGACAGGGGAATTCACCCCTCCACTTT. As protein: CSARQGNSPLHF.

This clonotype came up a few times. Being one base from a much bigger clone, this may be a read error. The gene calls are TRBV28 and TRBJ2-1; 7 bases are a match to TRBD1. The CDR3 contains 15 residues. Germline CDR1 MDHEN, CDR2 SYDVKM. The V gene end was trimmed by 3 bases and the J gene end by 10 bases; junction bases not matched to a gene: 12. The CDR3 is CASSFEGQGEYEQFF. CDR3 bases: TGTGCCAGCAGTTTTGAGGGGCAGGGGGAATACGAGCAGTTCTTC.

This clonotype was counted at least ten times. This chain connects TRBV5-4 to TRBJ1-5; D uncertain. Trimming shortened V by 1 base and J by 2 bases, and 10 bases separated the two germline ends. This CDR3 has 15 residues. CDR1 and CDR2 from the germline V gene are SGHNT and YYREEE (reference sequence). CDR3 coding DNA: TGTGCCAGCAGCTTGAAAAGGATGGGCAATCAGCCCCAGCATTTT. Translating gives CASSLKRMGNQPQHF.